The entry below describes one TCR beta chain. The data originate from a study of OX40 agonist ivuxolimab in advanced cancers. As for the study in general: Ivuxolimab is an agonistic anti-OX40 (CD134) antibody, and patients were treated with it. Patients were around 83% male with ages roughly 20 to 80, mean about 60. Hepatocellular carcinoma, melanoma, renal cell or head and neck cancer affected the dose-escalation patients.

Clones were read by immunoSEQ multiplex PCR, and TCRdb kept only the in-frame ones, dropping some. The sample gives about 96,000 clones, 84% of which show up once; about 6% is in the top ten. V lost 3 bases, J lost 1 base, and 6 bases stayed unmatched. This CDR3 is built from 16 residues. Germline loops: CDR1 MNHEY, CDR2 SMNVEV (reference sequence). Sampled blood was obtained at baseline, cycle 4 day 1, and cycle 7 day 1. This receptor was identified in an adult with an advanced solid tumor such as melanoma, head and neck, liver or kidney cancer. The chain carries TRBV27 and TRBJ2-7, with TRBD1 identical over 10 bases. The sequencing used CD4+ or CD8+ T cells sorted from blood, collected in a trial of the OX40 agonist ivuxolimab. The CDR3 here is CASSFSGTGVSYEQYF. CDR3 nucleotide sequence: TGTGCCAGCAGTTTCTCCGGGACAGGGGTATCCTACGAGCAGTACTTC.